This T cell receptor (beta chain) was retrieved from a study of blood T cell repertoires in COVID-19. The overall study: Sources were T cells, B-cell-depleted T cells, or PBMCs; the material itself was cDNA or gDNA.

The CDR3 is 14 amino acids. With V trimmed by 5 bases and J by 4 bases, 4 bases remained unmatched. CDR1 and CDR2 (germline): MDHEN, SYDVKM. Original processing methods: The authors estimated nucleated cell counts from reference gene primer amplification. TCRdb's table, derived via immunoSEQ multiplex PCR, lists solely in-frame clones and lacks some. Clone size and the V and J calls come from that table; the DNA yielded D and trimming. The data contain 20,000 to 30,000 clones, 80% to 95% of them seen just once; the ten biggest clones take up 2.1%. This chain connects TRBV28 to TRBJ2-7, with 11 bases fitting TRBD1. The sample was peripheral blood. The clonotype originates from a human donor in a cohort sampled during active COVID-19. The CDR3 DNA reads TGTGCCAGCAGTCGGACAGGGGGCCGGTACGAGCAGTACTTC. Translating gives CASSRTGGRYEQYF.